The present T cell receptor beta chain was sequenced within a study of radiation and T cells in renal cell carcinoma. Study findings and constraints: Pretreatment tumor biopsies were lacking, so baseline clonotypes are unknown. In blood, top tumor clones expanded by 2 weeks, shrinking by 4.

CDR1 GTSNPN and CDR2 SVGIG come from the germline V gene (reference sequence). This CDR3 has 13 amino acids. V was clipped by 4 bases and J by 5 bases; unmatched bases: 5. This table comes from immunoSEQ multiplex PCR, and its TCRdb copy is limited to in-frame clones, with some not included. Among 100,000 to 150,000 clones, roughly 85% were seen once, and the ten largest hold about 2.9%. Time point reported: baseline pretreatment blood. Described treatment: 15 Gy SBRT to primary tumor, nephrectomy 4 weeks later. After SBRT, blood was collected at 2 and 4 weeks, plus baseline. Clear cell pathology was present in this patient's renal cell carcinoma. As concerns this clone: Its antigen is currently unknown.

Sequenced material: blood, taken from a patient whose treatment included radiotherapy and nephrectomy. The clonotype comes from a woman aged 60-75 years with renal cell carcinoma. V usage is TRBV30 and J usage is TRBJ2-5; 9 bases agree with TRBD1. For the CDR3, the DNA is TGTGCCTGGACCACAGGGGGCGCGGAGACCCAGTACTTC. Translating gives CAWTTGGAETQYF.